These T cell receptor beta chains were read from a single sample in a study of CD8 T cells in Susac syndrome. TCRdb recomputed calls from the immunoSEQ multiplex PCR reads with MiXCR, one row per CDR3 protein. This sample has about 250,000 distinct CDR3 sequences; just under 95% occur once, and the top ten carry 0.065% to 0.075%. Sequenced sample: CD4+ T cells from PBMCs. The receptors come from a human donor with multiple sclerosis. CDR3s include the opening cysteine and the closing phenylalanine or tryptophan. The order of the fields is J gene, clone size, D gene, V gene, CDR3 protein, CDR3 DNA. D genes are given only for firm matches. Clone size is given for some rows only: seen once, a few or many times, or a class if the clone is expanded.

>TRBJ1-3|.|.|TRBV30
CAWSVAAAGNTIYF
TGTGCCTGGAGTGTGGCAGCCGCTGGAAACACCATATATTTT
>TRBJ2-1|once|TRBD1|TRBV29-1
CSVDSDRGGINEQFF
TGCAGCGTTGACTCGGACAGGGGAGGGATCAATGAGCAGTTCTTC
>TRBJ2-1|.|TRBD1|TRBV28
CASSFPGGKQFF
TGTGCCAGCAGTTTCCCAGGGGGCAAGCAGTTCTTC
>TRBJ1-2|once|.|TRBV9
CASSVATGLDGYTF
TGTGCCAGCAGCGTAGCTACGGGGTTGGACGGCTACACCTTC
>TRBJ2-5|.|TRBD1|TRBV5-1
CASMSGTGQETQYF
TGCGCCAGCATGTCCGGGACAGGGCAAGAGACCCAGTACTTC
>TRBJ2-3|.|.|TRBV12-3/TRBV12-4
CASSSPGGTQYF
TGTGCCAGCAGCTCCCCCGGCGGTACGCAGTATTTT
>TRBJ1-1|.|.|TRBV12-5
CASGLVGTPLGAFF
TGTGCTAGTGGTTTGGTTGGGACCCCGTTAGGTGCTTTCTTT
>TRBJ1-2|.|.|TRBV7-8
CASSISGTDYGYTF
TGTGCCAGCAGCATCTCCGGGACGGACTATGGCTACACCTTC
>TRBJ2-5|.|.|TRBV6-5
CASSYGLARETQYF
TGTGCCAGCAGTTACGGCCTAGCGAGGGAGACCCAGTACTTC
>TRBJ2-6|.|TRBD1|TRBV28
CATEGTENSGANVLTF
TGTGCCACCGAGGGGACAGAAAACTCTGGGGCCAACGTCCTGACTTTC
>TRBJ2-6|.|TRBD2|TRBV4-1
CASTLLAGSGANVLTF
TGCGCCAGCACCCTATTAGCGGGGTCTGGGGCCAACGTCCTGACTTTC
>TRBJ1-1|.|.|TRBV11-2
CASSSAAAGTANTEAFF
TGTGCCAGCAGCTCAGCAGCGGCCGGGACGGCGAACACTGAAGCTTTCTTT
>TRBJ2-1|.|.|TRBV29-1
CSVDRAGVGDEQFF
TGCAGCGTTGATAGGGCAGGGGTCGGGGATGAGCAGTTCTTC